This TCR beta chain derives from a study of blood T cells in healthy people across ages. About this clonotype itself: Its antigen is unidentified.

Ranging in age from roughly 6 to 95, the donors were healthy Caucasian individuals from Russia. RNA extraction gave at least 5.5 micrograms of total RNA per sample. Between the trimmed V and J ends, which lost 3 bases and 6 bases, there was a span of 15 bases. The germline V gene has CDR1 SGHRS and CDR2 YFSETQ. CDR3 length: 14 residues. The study, taken as a whole, reports: Unknown CMV status may confound age-related changes in expanded clones.

PCR was performed a second time for about 7 to 11 cycles using a sample-barcoded 5' primer and a J-beta primer mix. TCRdb itself ran the 5' RACE reads through MiXCR, one entry per CDR3 protein. The sample lists 630,000 or so distinct CDR3 sequences; approximately 30% were seen once. The material sequenced was blood. The chain links TRBV5-1 to TRBJ1-2, with D perhaps TRBD1 (6 bases). The TCR originated in a woman aged 80 or over in good health. The CDR3 region has the DNA TGCGCCAGCAGCTCCGGGGGGCGAGAGAATGGCTACACCTTC. Translated: CASSSGGRENGYTF. The full variable domain, with the rest looked up from reference TRBV5-1 and TRBJ1-2, is KAGVTQTPRYLIKTRGQQVTLSCSPISGHRSVSWYQQTPGQGLQFLFEYFSETQRNKGNFPGRFSGRQFSNSRSEMNVSTLELGDSALYLCASSSGGRENGYTFGSGTRLTVV.